Detailed here is one T cell receptor (beta chain). Its cognate antigen is unknown. Use of 60 Vbeta and 13 Jbeta primers characterized the PCR. TCRdb's copy holds only in-frame clones and misses some; the assay was immunoSEQ multiplex PCR. This table has under 150,000 clones, about 73% appearing once. Per the germline V gene, CDR1 is SGHAT and CDR2 is FQNNGV. The CDR3 length is 12 residues. V lost 5 bases and J lost 10; bases outside the gene matches: 5. The source of the sample is a study of cytomegalovirus exposure and HLA in healthy donors. As for the study in general: Around 80 million unique TCRs from HLA-typed donors were held in an early data release.

Study outcomes and limitations: In a later analysis, TCR beta V- and J-gene trimming was associated with a missense DCLRE1C variant. TCR beta sequences numbering fewer than 20,000 were associated with HLA alleles at 0.05 false discovery rate in a later analysis.

V usage is TRBV11-2 and J usage is TRBJ1-2, with TRBD1 identical over 9 bases. The clonotype comes from a woman aged 25 to 39 in good health and CMV-seropositive. Sequences were obtained from PBMCs. This CDR3 is CASSRGQGFYTF. In nucleotides, the CDR3 is TGTGCCAGCAGCAGGGGACAGGGCTTCTACACCTTC.